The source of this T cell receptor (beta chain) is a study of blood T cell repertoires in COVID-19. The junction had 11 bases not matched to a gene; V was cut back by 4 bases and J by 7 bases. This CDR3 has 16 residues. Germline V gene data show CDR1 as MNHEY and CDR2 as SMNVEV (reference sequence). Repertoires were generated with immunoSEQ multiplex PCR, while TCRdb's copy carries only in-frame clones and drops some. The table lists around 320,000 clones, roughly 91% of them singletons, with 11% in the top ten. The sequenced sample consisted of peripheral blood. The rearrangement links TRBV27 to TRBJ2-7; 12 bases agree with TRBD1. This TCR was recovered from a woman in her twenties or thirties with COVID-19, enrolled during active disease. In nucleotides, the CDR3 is TGTGCCAGCAGTTCCCCCGGGACAGGGGGCGCACGGGAGCAGTACTTC. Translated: CASSSPGTGGAREQYF.